The rows below give T cell receptor beta chains drawn from one sample of a study of shared clonotypes between healthy human individuals. Produced via immunoSEQ multiplex PCR; TCRdb's table is partial and in-frame only. Counted here are around 500,000 clones, roughly 80% occurring once; the ten biggest clones make up approximately 12%. The sample was PBMCs. The receptors shown here come from a woman between 40 and 55 years old in good health. Some clones in this sample may be carry-over from other donors' samples. The CDR3 runs from the conserved cysteine through the conserved F or W. Each record gives: clone size, J gene, D gene, V gene, CDR3 protein, CDR3 DNA. D genes are given only for firm matches. Some rows have no size entry. The others give once, few or many, or a class for an expanded clone.

NA	TRBJ2-1	NA	TRBV4-2	CASSQEAGRHNEQFF	TGTGCCAGCAGCCAAGAGGCGGGGCGGCACAATGAGCAGTTCTTC
NA	TRBJ2-3	TRBD2	TRBV28	CASSSGLAGVYTQYF	TGTGCCAGCAGCTCCGGACTAGCGGGAGTATATACGCAGTATTTT
few	TRBJ1-1	NA	TRBV6-5	CASSSRGANTEAFF	TGTGCCAGCAGTTCTAGGGGGGCCAACACTGAAGCTTTCTTT
NA	TRBJ2-1	TRBD2	TRBV28	CASSLFAGGPYEQFF	TGTGCCAGCAGTTTATTTGCGGGAGGGCCGTATGAGCAGTTCTTC
NA	TRBJ2-7	TRBD1	TRBV2	CASSATGQGGEQYF	TGTGCCAGCAGTGCCACGGGACAGGGAGGGGAGCAGTACTTC
NA	TRBJ2-7	NA	TRBV6-5	CASSYSIYRETCEQYF	TGTGCCAGCAGTTACTCGATTTACAGGGAGACTTGCGAGCAGTACTTC
NA	TRBJ1-1	NA	TRBV4-2	CASSQDPSSEPQAFF	TGTGCCAGCAGCCAAGACCCTTCATCAGAGCCCCAAGCTTTCTTT
NA	TRBJ1-1	NA	TRBV5-1	CASSLGPSGTGPFF	TGCGCCAGCAGCTTAGGTCCTTCCGGGACCGGACCTTTTTTT
NA	TRBJ2-7	TRBD2	TRBV5-6	CASSLMGPFGGGRSEQYF	TGTGCCAGCAGCTTAATGGGGCCCTTTGGGGGAGGGCGCAGCGAGCAGTACTTC
NA	TRBJ1-6	NA	TRBV6-1	CASREWMGTSSYNSPLHF	TGTGCCAGCAGGGAATGGATGGGTACAAGCTCCTATAATTCACCCCTCCACTTT
NA	TRBJ1-5	NA	TRBV19	CASSIQGGQPQHF	TGTGCCAGTAGTATACAGGGTGGTCAGCCCCAGCATTTT
NA	TRBJ2-7	NA	TRBV10-3	CAITSGALRGYEQYF	TGTGCCATCACCAGCGGAGCCTTGAGGGGCTACGAGCAGTACTTC
NA	TRBJ1-3	NA	TRBV10-2	CASSEPRDRRSGNTIYF	TGCGCCAGCAGTGAGCCAAGAGACCGCCGCTCTGGGAACACCATATATTTT
few	TRBJ2-5	TRBD1	TRBV4-3	CASSRGQAAGQTQYF	TGCGCCAGCAGCCGGGGACAGGCAGCAGGGCAGACCCAGTACTTC
once	TRBJ2-3	NA	TRBV9	CASSVVEDTQYF	TGTGCCAGCAGCGTAGTGGAAGATACGCAGTATTTT
NA	TRBJ2-5	TRBD1	TRBV2	CASRAGTGEETQYF	TGTGCCAGCAGGGCCGGGACAGGAGAAGAGACCCAGTACTTC
NA	TRBJ1-1	NA	TRBV6-1	CASTENVGTEAFF	TGTGCCAGTACAGAGAACGTCGGGACTGAAGCTTTCTTT
NA	TRBJ2-7	NA	TRBV28	CASNPQGLLRQYF	TGTGCCAGCAACCCCCAGGGGCTCCTAAGGCAGTACTTC
NA	TRBJ1-2	TRBD1	TRBV5-6	CASSRGDRTHGYTF	TGTGCCAGCAGCAGGGGGGACAGAACACATGGCTACACCTTC
NA	TRBJ2-1	NA	TRBV7-5	CARSFGGRYYNEQFF	TGTGCCAGAAGCTTTGGGGGGAGGTACTACAATGAGCAGTTCTTC
NA	TRBJ1-1	NA	TRBV9	CASSVDPSDGDLNTEAFF	TGTGCCAGCAGCGTAGACCCTTCGGACGGCGACCTGAACACTGAAGCTTTCTTT
NA	TRBJ1-4	NA	TRBV28	CASSYPGGWEKLFF	TGTGCCAGCAGTTACCCCGGGGGTTGGGAAAAACTGTTTTTT
NA	TRBJ2-7	NA	TRBV7-3	CASSLSVGPNIFCGQYF	TGTGCCAGCAGCTTAAGTGTGGGGCCAAACATTTTTTGCGGGCAGTACTTC
NA	TRBJ1-5	NA	TRBV19	CATSRRGAGEPQHF	TGTGCCACCAGTAGAAGGGGGGCCGGTGAGCCCCAGCATTTT
NA	TRBJ2-7	NA	TRBV4-1	CASSQDLWPGAGEQYF	TGCGCCAGCAGCCAAGATTTGTGGCCAGGGGCGGGTGAGCAGTACTTC
NA	TRBJ2-3	TRBD1	TRBV10-3	CAISERQGTDTQYF	TGTGCCATCAGTGAACGACAGGGGACAGATACGCAGTATTTT
NA	TRBJ2-2	NA	TRBV5-5	CASSLLGGPNTGELFF	TGTGCCAGCAGCTTGTTAGGAGGGCCGAACACCGGGGAGCTGTTTTTT
NA	TRBJ1-5	NA	TRBV28	CASSVFQPQHF	TGTGCCAGCAGTGTGTTTCAGCCCCAGCATTTT
NA	TRBJ2-7	TRBD2	TRBV27	CASSRLAGGGPHEQYF	TGTGCCAGCAGTCGACTAGCGGGAGGAGGACCCCACGAGCAGTACTTC
NA	TRBJ2-7	NA	TRBV7-2	CASSLGVQIYEQYF	TGTGCCAGCAGCTTAGGAGTACAAATCTACGAGCAGTACTTC
few	TRBJ1-2	NA	TRBV2	CAMRVTLNYGYTF	TGTGCCATGCGAGTTACACTTAACTATGGCTACACCTTC
NA	TRBJ2-1	NA	TRBV14	CASSRSRGNEQFF	TGTGCCAGCAGCCGAAGTAGGGGGAATGAGCAGTTCTTC
NA	TRBJ2-3	NA	TRBV4-3	CASSQDDQGTDTQYF	TGCGCCAGCAGCCAAGACGATCAAGGCACAGATACGCAGTATTTT
NA	TRBJ2-4	TRBD2	TRBV28	CASSSSGTGKNIQYF	TGTGCCAGCAGCAGTAGCGGGACGGGCAAAAACATTCAGTACTTC
NA	TRBJ1-3	TRBD1	TRBV5-1	CASSIRQGFGNTIYF	TGCGCCAGCAGCATCCGACAGGGGTTTGGAAACACCATATATTTT
once	TRBJ1-5	TRBD1	TRBV30	CAWSGDSNQPQHF	TGTGCCTGGAGTGGGGACAGTAATCAGCCCCAGCATTTT
NA	TRBJ1-4	NA	TRBV6-6	CASTWDGTTVEKLFF	TGTGCCAGCACCTGGGATGGGACTACGGTTGAAAAACTGTTTTTT
NA	TRBJ2-3	TRBD2	TRBV28	CASSRPGLDTDTQYF	TGTGCCAGCAGCCGTCCGGGACTAGACACAGATACGCAGTATTTT
NA	TRBJ1-1	NA	TRBV6-1	CASSERGNTEAFF	TGTGCCAGCAGTGAAAGGGGGAACACTGAAGCTTTCTTT
NA	TRBJ1-5	TRBD1	TRBV28	CASSQGGGNQPQHF	TGTGCCAGCAGTCAGGGGGGGGGCAATCAGCCCCAGCATTTT
NA	TRBJ1-5	NA	TRBV7-9	CASSRLANSNQPQHF	TGTGCCAGCAGCCGTCTGGCCAATAGCAATCAGCCCCAGCATTTT
NA	TRBJ2-1	NA	TRBV11-2	CASSLAGARYNEQFF	TGTGCCAGCAGCTTGGCTGGGGCGCGTTACAATGAGCAGTTCTTC
NA	TRBJ2-7	TRBD2	TRBV19	CASRKAGGSYEQYF	TGTGCCAGTAGGAAAGCGGGAGGCTCCTACGAGCAGTACTTC
NA	TRBJ1-2	TRBD1	TRBV7-9	CASSSGTGNYGYTF	TGTGCCAGCAGCTCCGGGACAGGGAACTATGGCTACACCTTC
NA	TRBJ1-2	NA	TRBV7-2	CASSLEGRNYGYTF	TGTGCCAGCAGCTTAGAGGGTCGGAACTATGGCTACACCTTC
NA	TRBJ2-7	NA	TRBV9	CASSPFEGFYEQYF	TGTGCCAGCAGCCCATTTGAGGGCTTCTACGAGCAGTACTTC
NA	TRBJ2-3	NA	TRBV5-4	CASRRLFEDTQYF	TGTGCCAGCAGGCGGCTCTTCGAGGATACGCAGTATTTT
few	TRBJ1-2	NA	TRBV9	CASSVGGAGANYGYTF	TGTGCCAGCAGCGTAGGGGGCGCTGGGGCTAACTATGGCTACACCTTC
NA	TRBJ2-1	NA	TRBV9	CASSKASSYNEQFF	TGTGCCAGCAGCAAAGCCAGCTCCTACAATGAGCAGTTCTTC
NA	TRBJ1-2	NA	TRBV15	CATSRLPLLRVGYGYTF	TGTGCCACCAGCAGATTGCCTCTCCTACGGGTTGGGTATGGCTACACCTTC
NA	TRBJ2-7	TRBD2	TRBV7-2	CASSLGTSGRAFYEQYF	TGTGCCAGCAGCTTAGGGACTAGCGGGAGGGCCTTCTACGAGCAGTACTTC
NA	TRBJ1-1	NA	TRBV2	CASSDSLRFGYGEAFF	NA
NA	TRBJ1-5	NA	TRBV6-6	CASSYDSNQPQHF	TGTGCCAGCAGTTACGACAGCAATCAGCCCCAGCATTTT
NA	TRBJ2-2	NA	TRBV30	CAWSPDTGELFF	TGTGCCTGGAGTCCCGACACCGGGGAGCTGTTTTTT
many	TRBJ2-7	TRBD1	TRBV6-6	CASSIRTGGRYEQYF	TGTGCCAGCAGCATCAGGACAGGGGGGCGCTACGAGCAGTACTTC